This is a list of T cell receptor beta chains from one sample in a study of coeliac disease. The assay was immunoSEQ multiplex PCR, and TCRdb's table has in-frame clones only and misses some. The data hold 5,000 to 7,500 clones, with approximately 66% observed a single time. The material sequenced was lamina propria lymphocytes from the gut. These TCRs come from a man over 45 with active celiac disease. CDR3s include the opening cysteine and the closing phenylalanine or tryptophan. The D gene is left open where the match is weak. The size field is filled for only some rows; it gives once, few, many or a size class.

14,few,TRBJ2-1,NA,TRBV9,TGTGCCAGCAACAGACTAGACACCTACAATGAGCAGTTCTTC,CASNRLDTYNEQFF
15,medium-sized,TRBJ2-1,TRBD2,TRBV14,TGTGCCAGCAGGCAGACTAGCGGGGGGAAAAATGAGCAGTTCTTC,CASRQTSGGKNEQFF
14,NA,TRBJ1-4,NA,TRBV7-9,TGTGCCACTCTACTAGGGGGGGAAAATGAAAAACTGTTTTTT,CATLLGGENEKLFF
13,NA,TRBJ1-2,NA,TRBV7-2,TGTGCCAGCCGGCAGGAAATAAACTATGGCTACACCTTC,CASRQEINYGYTF
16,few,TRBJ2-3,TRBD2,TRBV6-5,TGTGCCAGCAGTTTAAGACTAGCGGGGGGAACAGATACGCAGTATTTT,CASSLRLAGGTDTQYF
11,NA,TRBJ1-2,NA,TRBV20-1,TGCAGTGTTCCTCGGCCGGGGGGCTACACCTTC,CSVPRPGGYTF
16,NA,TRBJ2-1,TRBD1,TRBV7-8,TGTGCCAGCAGCGCAGGACAGGGGGCGCTTACCAATGAGCAGTTCTTC,CASSAGQGALTNEQFF
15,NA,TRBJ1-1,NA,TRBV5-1,TGCGCCAGCAGCCCATCCGGACACGGGAACACTGAAGCTTTCTTT,CASSPSGHGNTEAFF
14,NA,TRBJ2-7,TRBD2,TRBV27,TGTGCCAGCAGTCCCGGACTAGCGGGGGGCGAGCAGTACTTC,CASSPGLAGGEQYF
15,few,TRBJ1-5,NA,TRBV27,TGTGCCAGCAGTTTCTCACAGTCGGGCAATCAGCCCCAGCATTTT,CASSFSQSGNQPQHF
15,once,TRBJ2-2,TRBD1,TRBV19,TGTGCCAGCAACGGACAGGGGCGACGGACCGGGGAGCTGTTTTTT,CASNGQGRRTGELFF
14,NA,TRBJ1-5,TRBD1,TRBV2,TGTGCCAGCAGCGGACAGGGGGCGCCGGCCCCCCAGCATTTT,CASSGQGAPAPQHF
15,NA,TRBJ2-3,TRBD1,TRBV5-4,TGTGCCAGCAGCTTGGGCAGGGGGCTCGCAGATACGCAGTATTTT,CASSLGRGLADTQYF
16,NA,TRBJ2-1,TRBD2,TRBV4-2,TGTGCCAGCAGCCAAGAAGAGGCTAGCGGGGACAATGAGCAGTTCTTC,CASSQEEASGDNEQFF
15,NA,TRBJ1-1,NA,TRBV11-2,TGTGCCAGCAGTCCCAGGGCCTTCGGGAGGACTGAAGCTTTCTTT,CASSPRAFGRTEAFF
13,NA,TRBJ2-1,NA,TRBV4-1,TGCGCCAGCAGCCGCCCTTCCGAGGATGAGCAGTTCTTC,CASSRPSEDEQFF